The rows below give T cell receptor beta chains drawn from one sample of a study of blood T cell repertoires in COVID-19. Clones were sequenced by immunoSEQ multiplex PCR, and TCRdb holds only the in-frame ones, with some missing. The top ten clones hold 1.6% of a sample with under 400,000 clones, about 91% of them seen once. The sequenced sample consisted of peripheral blood. The receptors shown here come from a woman aged 25 to 39 with COVID-19, enrolled during active disease. The CDR3 runs from the conserved cysteine through the conserved F or W. The D gene is left open where the match is weak. Clone size is not always given. Where it is, it says once, few, many or a class for expanded clones.

d_gene,j_gene,v_gene,len,abundance,CDR3nt,CDR3aa
NA,TRBJ1-1,TRBV5-1,14,NA,TGCGCCAGCAGCTTGGGAACATCGAACACTGAAGCTTTCTTT,CASSLGTSNTEAFF
NA,TRBJ1-2,TRBV6-2/TRBV6-3,12,NA,TGTGCCAGCACCCCCGGGGGCTATGGCTACACCTTC,CASTPGGYGYTF
TRBD1,TRBJ1-2,TRBV19,13,NA,TGTGCCAGTACCCAGGGGGCGGTCAATGGCTACACCTTC,CASTQGAVNGYTF
NA,TRBJ1-1,TRBV3-1/TRBV3-2,13,NA,TGTGCCAGCAGCCTGTTAAGGGGGACTGAAGCTTTCTTT,CASSLLRGTEAFF
NA,TRBJ1-2,TRBV2,14,NA,TGTGCCAGCAGTGAATTGGGTCGACAGTATGGCTACACCTTC,CASSELGRQYGYTF
NA,TRBJ1-2,TRBV9,16,NA,TGTGCCAGCAGCGTAGATTTGACGGGAGCTAACTATGGCTACACCTTC,CASSVDLTGANYGYTF
NA,TRBJ1-1,TRBV7-8,13,NA,TGTGCCAGCAGCTTAGGTCTTGGAGCGATAGCTTTCTTT,CASSLGLGAIAFF
NA,TRBJ1-4,TRBV19,15,NA,TGTGCCAGTAGCACGGGATCGGGCCTCGGTGAAAAACTGTTTTTT,CASSTGSGLGEKLFF
NA,TRBJ2-7,TRBV12-3/TRBV12-4,12,NA,TGTGCCAGCAGTTTCGCGGTATACGAGCAGTACTTC,CASSFAVYEQYF
NA,TRBJ2-1,TRBV6-5,15,NA,TGTGCCAGCAGGAGAGATCCTACCTCCTACAATGAGCAGTTCTTC,CASRRDPTSYNEQFF
TRBD1,TRBJ1-6,TRBV13,14,NA,TGTGCCAGCAGGCTCGACAGGGGTTGGAGTCCCCTCCACTTT,CASRLDRGWSPLHF
NA,TRBJ1-2,TRBV5-1,13,NA,TGCGCCAGTACCTCCGCAGGGGTCTATGGCTACACCTTC,CASTSAGVYGYTF
NA,TRBJ2-6,TRBV3-1/TRBV3-2,17,NA,TGTGCCAGCAGCCAAACGCAGGGCATCTCTGGGGCCAACGTCCTGACTTTC,CASSQTQGISGANVLTF
TRBD1,TRBJ2-7,TRBV5-1,14,NA,TGCGCCAGCAGCTCGGGGACAGGACCCTACGAGCAGTACTTC,CASSSGTGPYEQYF
NA,TRBJ2-1,TRBV5-4,15,NA,TGTGCCAGCAGCCCGGCGGGGGCCAACTACAATGAGCAGTTCTTC,CASSPAGANYNEQFF
TRBD2,TRBJ2-3,TRBV5-1,17,NA,TGCGCCAGCAGCGCCCTGACTAGCGGGGGGGCAACAGATACGCAGTATTTT,CASSALTSGGATDTQYF
NA,TRBJ2-1,TRBV28,12,few,TGTGCCAGCAGGAGAAGTACCCATGAGCAGTTCTTC,CASRRSTHEQFF
NA,TRBJ1-2,TRBV3-1/TRBV3-2,16,NA,TGTGCCAGCTCGGAACAGGGTTCCCGGCCCAACTATGGCTACACCTTC,CASSEQGSRPNYGYTF
TRBD1,TRBJ1-5,TRBV4-1,16,NA,TGCGCCAGCAGCCAACAACAGGGGGCGGGCAATCAGCCCCAGCATTTT,CASSQQQGAGNQPQHF
NA,TRBJ2-1,TRBV11-3,12,NA,TGTGCCAGCAGCTTAGATACTGGTGAGCAGTTCTTC,CASSLDTGEQFF
NA,TRBJ1-5,TRBV2,13,NA,TGTGCCAGCAGTGGATACAGGACCCAGCCCCAGCATTTT,CASSGYRTQPQHF
NA,TRBJ2-1,TRBV7-9,13,NA,TGTGCCAGCAGCAACTACAGGGACGATGAGCAGTTCTTC,CASSNYRDDEQFF
TRBD1,TRBJ2-1,TRBV9,14,NA,TGTGCCAGCAGCGTAGGGGGACAGGGACGGGAGCAGTTCTTC,CASSVGGQGREQFF